A single sample gave rise to the 22 T cell receptor beta chains below, sequenced in a study of spatial heterogeneity in lung cancer. Study-wide findings and caveats: Counts that tracked tumor mutation counts were those of expanded intratumoral alpha and beta TCRs.

Regarding time point: sample taken at primary tumor resection. No antigens are known for them. TCRdb itself ran the 5' RACE reads through MiXCR, one entry per CDR3 protein. This repertoire shows fewer than 20,000 distinct CDR3 sequences, less than 7.5% found once; its top ten account for roughly 3.7%. This sample comprised lung tumor tissue, obtained at surgery. All receptors derive from a female donor with early-stage non-small cell lung cancer.

By share, this clonotype ranks as medium-sized. Mismatch with germline at one junction end may stem from a read error. The chain employs TRBV18 and TRBJ1-2; maybe TRBD1 (5 bases). Germline assignment: CDR1 KGHSH and CDR2 LQKENI. This CDR3 has 15 residues. The DNA for the CDR3 is TGTGCCAGCTCAACACCGGGACGGGGGGACTATGGCTACACCTTC. This codes for CASSTPGRGDYGYTF.

By sample share, this clonotype is medium-sized. The chain carries TRBV4-3 and TRBJ2-7; D might be TRBD2 (5 bases). This CDR3 is built from 14 residues. The germline V and J ends were trimmed by 0 bases and 2 bases, with 8 bases remaining between them. Per the germline V gene, CDR1 is LGHNA and CDR2 is YSLEER. DNA for the CDR3: TGCGCCAGCAGCCAAGAGGGGAGTACCTACGAGCAGTACTTC. Amino acid sequence: CASSQEGSTYEQYF.

The chain recombines TRBV10-3 with TRBJ2-5; D is possibly TRBD1 (6 bases). The CDR3 consists of 13 residues. The germline V and J ends were trimmed by 3 bases and 3 bases, with 8 bases remaining between them. From germline, CDR1 is ENHRY and CDR2 SYGVKD. CDR3: CAISDRQEETQYF. The CDR3 DNA is TGTGCCATCAGTGACAGACAGGAAGAGACCCAGTACTTC.

This clonotype was found many times. This CDR3 is CASSSRQNTEAFF. The CDR3 DNA reads TGTGCCAGCAGCAGCAGACAGAACACTGAAGCTTTCTTT. This chain joins TRBV12-3 or TRBV12-4 and TRBJ1-1; D remains ambiguous. V gave up 6 bases and J gave up 1 base, with 9 bases separating them. This CDR3 has 13 residues.

This clonotype was seen at least ten times. This rearrangement joins TRBV7-2 to TRBJ2-1; 14 nucleotides line up with TRBD2. The germline CDR1 and CDR2 sequences are SGHTA and FQGNSA. This CDR3 spans 16 amino acids. Losses at the gene ends were 6 bases for V and 0 bases for J; bases not matched to a gene: 1. In nucleotides, the CDR3 is TGTGCCAGCAGAGGGACTAGCGGGAGCTCCTACAATGAGCAGTTCTTC. Protein: CASRGTSGSSYNEQFF.

This clonotype came up many times. This rearrangement joins TRBV2 to TRBJ2-4; either TRBD1 or TRBD2 may supply D (5 bases each). The V gene lost 11 bases and the J gene lost 9 bases, with 20 bases spanning the gap. The CDR3 spans 13 residues. Germline-derived CDR1 and CDR2 are SNHLY and FYNNEI. In DNA, the CDR3 is TGTGCCTTCAGCTTGGGGGAGATGAGCATTCAGTACTTC. Translating gives CAFSLGEMSIQYF.

The table lists this clonotype with a few counts. CDR3 nucleotides: TGTGCCAGCAGTTTATGGGGCAGGCCCGAGACCCAGTACTTC. Translating gives CASSLWGRPETQYF. This chain connects TRBV28 to TRBJ2-5; D call uncertain. Germline CDR1 and CDR2: MDHEN and SYDVKM. Trimming took off 0 bases at V and 5 bases at J, with 10 bases between the two ends. CDR3 length: 14 amino acids.

By share of the sample, this clonotype is medium-sized (0.01 to 0.1%). The chain carries TRBV6-2 or TRBV6-3 and TRBJ1-1; D is unclear. V was clipped by 2 bases and J by 5 bases, with 6 bases between them. There are 12 residues in the CDR3. Germline V lookup: CDR1 MNHEY, CDR2 SVGEGT. The CDR3 coding sequence is TGTGCCAGCAGTTACATGGGGACTGAAGCTTTCTTT. Its translation is CASSYMGTEAFF.

Many counts were recorded for this clonotype. A read error may produce the germline difference seen at one junction end. The V and J genes are TRBV29-1 and TRBJ1-2; TRBD1 agrees at 7 bases. Germline assignment: CDR1 SQVTM and CDR2 ANQGSEA. The CDR3 contains 11 residues. Written as DNA, the CDR3 is TGCAGGGTTGGACAGGACTATGGCTACACCTTC. Its protein is CRVGQDYGYTF.

The chain has TRBV7-2 and TRBJ2-1; TRBD1 matches 7 bases. V was clipped by 5 bases and J by 4 bases; unmatched bases: 11. This CDR3 has 16 residues. Germline values: CDR1 SGHTA, CDR2 FQGNSA. The CDR3 is CASSPRQGLSYNEQFF. Here the CDR3 DNA reads TGTGCCAGCAGCCCGAGACAGGGATTAAGTTACAATGAGCAGTTCTTC.

This clonotype came up many times. The rearrangement joins TRBV25-1 to TRBJ2-7; D may be TRBD2 (5 bases). The CDR3 totals 14 residues. V dropped 1 base and J dropped 9 bases, with 16 bases sitting between them. In germline, CDR1 is MGHDK, CDR2 SYGVNS. The chain's CDR3 is CASSEFLTTQRQYF. The CDR3 DNA sequence: TGTGCCAGCAGTGAATTTCTGACTACCCAGCGGCAGTACTTC.

This clonotype appeared many times. V and J are TRBV20-1 and TRBJ1-4, with D perhaps TRBD1 (6 bases). Deletions cut 0 bases from V and 7 bases from J, with 15 bases between. Germline CDR1 is DFQATT and CDR2 is SNEGSKA (reference sequence). The CDR3 length is 15 residues. This chain's CDR3 is CSARDLRGSAEKLFF. CDR3 bases: TGCAGTGCTAGAGATCTGAGGGGGAGCGCTGAAAAACTGTTTTTT.

The V gene is TRBV12-3 or TRBV12-4, the J gene TRBJ2-1, with TRBD2 matching 8 bases. The CDR3 spans 18 residues. With 2 bases clipped from V and 4 bases from J, the junction kept 13 bases outside the gene matches. The chain's CDR3 is CASSLTVAGKLLYNEQFF. CDR3 nucleotides: TGTGCCAGCAGTTTAACGGTAGCGGGGAAACTCCTATACAATGAGCAGTTCTTC.

At least ten counts were recorded for this clonotype. J is TRBJ1-1 and V is TRBV7-2; tentatively, D is TRBD1 (6 bases). CDR1 SGHTA and CDR2 FQGNSA come from the germline V gene. The ends were cut back, 6 bases at V and 5 bases at J, with 13 bases in the middle. This CDR3 spans 13 amino acids. This chain's CDR3 is CASRATGFTEAFF. CDR3 nucleotides: TGTGCCAGCAGGGCTACAGGGTTTACTGAAGCTTTCTTT.

This clonotype was recorded at least ten times. The rearrangement joins TRBV7-2 to TRBJ2-4; 10 positions match TRBD1. Germline assignment: CDR1 SGHTA and CDR2 FQGNSA. The CDR3 contains 15 residues. Trimming took 5 bases from V and 5 from J; bases not matched to a gene: 6. DNA for the CDR3: TGTGCCAGCAGCATACGACAGGGGGCACAAAACATTCAGTACTTC. Translating gives CASSIRQGAQNIQYF. Together with reference TRBV7-2 and TRBJ2-4, the CDR3 gives the full variable domain: GAGVSQSPSNKVTEKGKDVELRCDPISGHTALYWYRQSLGQGLEFLIYFQGNSAPDKSGLPSDRFSAERTGGSVSTLTIQRTQQEDSAVYLCASSIRQGAQNIQYFGAGTRLSVL.

This clonotype appeared many times. The chain joins TRBV6-2 or TRBV6-3 to TRBJ2-1; maybe TRBD1 (6 bases). The CDR3 totals 16 residues. CDR1 and CDR2 (germline): MNHEY, SVGEGT. The germline V and J ends were trimmed by 6 bases and 2 bases, with 17 bases remaining between them. The CDR3 coding sequence is TGTGCCAGCAGCGCCTTTGAGGGGGACCCCTACAATGAGCAGTTCTTC. Translating gives CASSAFEGDPYNEQFF.

This clonotype was seen at least ten times. This rearrangement joins TRBV5-4 to TRBJ2-3; 13 bases are shared with TRBD2. The CDR3 sequence is 17 residues long. The germline CDR1 and CDR2 sequences are SGHNT and YYREEE (reference sequence). V was clipped by 4 bases and J by 6 bases; unmatched bases: 11. CDR3: CASSLRTGTSGTDTQYF. The DNA for the CDR3 is TGTGCCAGCAGCCTGAGAACCGGGACTAGCGGGACGGATACGCAGTATTTT.

This clonotype has a count of ten or more. The chain recombines TRBV20-1 with TRBJ2-5, with 7 bases aligning to TRBD1. The CDR3 extends over 12 amino acids. V dropped 3 bases and J dropped 5; count of bases not matched to a gene: 3. Germline CDR1 and CDR2: DFQATT and SNEGSKA (reference sequence). The DNA of the CDR3 is TGCAGTGCTAGGACAGGGTTTGAGACCCAGTACTTC. This encodes CSARTGFETQYF.

This clonotype occurred many times. This sequence joins TRBV6-6 and TRBJ1-1; possibly TRBD1 for D (5 bases). The CDR3 loop spans 15 amino acids. V lost 5 bases and J lost 1, with 14 bases in between. Looked up from germline, CDR1 is MNHNY and CDR2 is SVGAGI (reference sequence). The CDR3 DNA reads TGTGCCAGCAGTACCCGGGACGGGACGAACACTGAAGCTTTCTTT. Its protein product is CASSTRDGTNTEAFF.

This clonotype is medium-sized. The rearrangement links TRBV5-4 to TRBJ1-1; D may be TRBD1 (5 bases). V dropped 4 bases and J dropped 1 base, with 14 bases sitting between them. Looked up from germline, CDR1 is SGHNT and CDR2 is YYREEE (reference sequence). The CDR3 consists of 15 residues. CDR3 nucleotide sequence: TGTGCCAGCAGCCCCCCGGGACCCGAGAACACTGAAGCTTTCTTT. Residues: CASSPPGPENTEAFF.

Details on this clonotype: With a much larger clone just one base away, this may be a read error. CDR3 in DNA: TGTACCAGCAGCGTAGCCCTAGCGGGAGACATTCAGTACTTC. Protein: CTSSVALAGDIQYF. This rearrangement joins TRBV9 to TRBJ2-4; 10 bases line up with TRBD2. From germline, CDR1 is SGDLS and CDR2 YYNGEE. This CDR3 comprises 14 residues.

This clonotype was seen many times. This chain joins TRBV7-2 and TRBJ2-5; 7 bases are shared with TRBD2. Trimming removed 2 bases from V and 4 bases from J; junction bases left unmatched: 7. Looked up from germline, CDR1 is SGHTA and CDR2 is FQGNSA. The CDR3 consists of 15 residues. This chain's CDR3 is CASSLMAGERETQYF. The CDR3 region has the DNA TGTGCCAGCAGCTTAATGGCGGGAGAAAGAGAGACCCAGTACTTC.